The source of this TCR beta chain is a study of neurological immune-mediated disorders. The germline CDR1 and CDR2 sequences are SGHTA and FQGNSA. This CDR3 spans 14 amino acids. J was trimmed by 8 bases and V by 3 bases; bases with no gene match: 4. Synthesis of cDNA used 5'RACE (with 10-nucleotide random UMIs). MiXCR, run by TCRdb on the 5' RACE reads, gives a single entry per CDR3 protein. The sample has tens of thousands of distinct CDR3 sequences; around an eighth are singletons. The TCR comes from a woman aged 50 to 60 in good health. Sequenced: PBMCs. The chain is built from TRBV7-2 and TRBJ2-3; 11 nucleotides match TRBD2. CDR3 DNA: TGTGCCAGCAGCTTTAGCGGGGGGGCTCCTACGCAGTATTTT. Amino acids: CASSFSGGAPTQYF. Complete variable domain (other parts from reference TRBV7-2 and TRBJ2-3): GAGVSQSPSNKVTEKGKDVELRCDPISGHTALYWYRQSLGQGLEFLIYFQGNSAPDKSGLPSDRFSAERTGGSVSTLTIQRTQQEDSAVYLCASSFSGGAPTQYFGPGTRLTVL.